This TCR beta chain was identified during a study of beta chain features in type 1 diabetes. The study, taken as a whole, reports: Patients' naive, central memory and regulatory TCRB repertoires appeared more alike than those of healthy donors. Lower insertion and higher deletion counts appeared at VDJ junctions in type 1 diabetes patients.

On this clone: Its antigen remains unidentified.

The entirety of the isolated RNA underwent reverse transcription, so expressed TCRB transcripts were sequenced. Sequencing was performed with immunoSEQ multiplex PCR; in TCRdb, only in-frame clones are kept and a portion is missing. The table includes a few hundred thousand clones, 25% to 35% detected once. This TCR was sampled from a man aged 25-40 years in good health. The material sequenced was central memory CD4+ T cells from blood.

This chain's CDR3 is CASSSDESSYEQYF. The CDR3 bases are TGTGCCAGCAGTTCGGACGAGAGCTCCTACGAGCAGTACTTC. The rearrangement joins TRBV7-9 to TRBJ2-7; D ambiguous. V lost 6 bases to trimming and J lost 0 bases, with 12 bases between them. The germline V gene has CDR1 SEHNR and CDR2 FQNEAQ (reference sequence). This CDR3 spans 14 amino acids.